Each of the 14 T cell receptor beta chains below was sequenced from the same sample in a study of blood T cell repertoires in COVID-19. TCRdb keeps only in-frame clones here, not all; method: immunoSEQ multiplex PCR. The data show some 530,000 clones, 80% to 90% seen once. Sequencing used peripheral blood. These receptors came from a human donor in a cohort sampled during active COVID-19.

The chain couples TRBV10-3 to TRBJ2-3; 8 positions match TRBD1. This CDR3 has 15 residues. The germline V gene has CDR1 ENHRY and CDR2 SYGVKD. Trimming removed 5 bases from V and 4 bases from J; junction bases left unmatched: 8. CDR3 coding DNA: TGTGCCATCAGTTTGACAGGGGCCAGGGCAGATACGCAGTATTTT. Protein sequence: CAISLTGARADTQYF.

The rearrangement links TRBV28 to TRBJ2-5; 9 bases line up with TRBD1. Germline V CDR1 and CDR2: MDHEN, SYDVKM. After removal of 11 bases from V and 2 bases from J, the junction contained 12 bases not matched to a gene. CDR3 length: 15 residues. CDR3: CAASLSGTGQETQYF. The CDR3 nucleotides read TGTGCCGCCTCATTATCCGGGACAGGGCAAGAGACCCAGTACTTC.

The chain carries TRBV7-2 and TRBJ1-4, with a possible D match to TRBD1 (6 bases). The CDR3 is 16 residues long. Germline V CDR1 and CDR2: SGHTA, FQGNSA. Trimming removed 5 bases at V and 0 bases at J, with 13 bases between. In DNA form, the CDR3 reads TGTGCCAGCAGCCCCGGACAGACAGCAACTAATGAAAAACTGTTTTTT. This codes for CASSPGQTATNEKLFF.

The CDR3 nucleotides are TGTGCCAGCTCACCCAAAGCGCAGGGCGACTATGGCTACACCTTC. This gives the protein CASSPKAQGDYGYTF. The rearrangement uses TRBV18 and TRBJ1-2; D possibly corresponds to TRBD1 (5 bases). Per germline, CDR1 KGHSH and CDR2 LQKENI. V was shortened by 3 bases and J by 3 bases, with 14 bases between the two germline ends. The CDR3 extends over 15 amino acids.

This clone was observed a single time. The gene calls are TRBV15 and TRBJ2-1; 9 positions agree with TRBD2. CDR3 size: 14 residues. CDR1 is LNHNV and CDR2 is YYDKDF in the germline V gene (reference sequence). Trimming removed 9 bases from V and 0 bases from J; junction bases left unmatched: 3. DNA for the CDR3: TGTGCCACACATAGCGGGAGCTCCTACAATGAGCAGTTCTTC. Its protein is CATHSGSSYNEQFF.

The chain combines TRBV2 with TRBJ1-2; TRBD1 aligns across 7 bases. CDR3 length: 14 residues. The V gene end was trimmed by 9 bases and the J gene end by 5 bases; junction bases not matched to a gene: 12. Germline CDR1 and CDR2: SNHLY and FYNNEI. CDR3 sequence: CASIGTGQIYGYTF. The DNA of the CDR3 is TGTGCCAGTATCGGTACGGGACAGATTTATGGCTACACCTTC.

The chain joins TRBV14 to TRBJ2-7, with 8 positions matching TRBD1. The trim removed 4 bases at V and 0 bases at J, leaving 2 bases unmatched. Germline CDR1 SGHDN, CDR2 FVKESK. The CDR3 has 14 amino acids. The CDR3 loop is CASSRGQGSYEQYF. CDR3 coding DNA: TGTGCCAGCAGCCGCGGACAGGGCTCCTACGAGCAGTACTTC.

This clone was picked up one time. V usage is TRBV5-1 and J usage is TRBJ2-5, with TRBD2 identical over 13 bases. The CDR3 loop spans 16 amino acids. V lost 4 bases, J lost 2 bases, and 5 bases stayed unmatched. Germline CDR1 reads SGHRS; CDR2 reads YFSETQ. The CDR3: CASSPTGLAGQETQYF. CDR3 in DNA: TGCGCCAGCAGCCCCACGGGACTAGCGGGGCAAGAGACCCAGTACTTC.

The gene calls are TRBV4-3 and TRBJ2-7; TRBD1 is a possible D gene (6 bases). This CDR3 is built from 15 residues. Trimming pared 0 bases from V and 3 bases from J, leaving 12 bases between. The germline V gene encodes CDR1 LGHNA and CDR2 YSLEER. CDR3 protein: CASSQELGQYYEQYF. CDR3 bases: TGCGCCAGCAGCCAAGAACTCGGACAGTACTACGAGCAGTACTTC.

This CDR3 reads CASSQEWTGSYEQYF. CDR3 DNA sequence: TGCGCCAGCAGCCAAGAATGGACAGGGTCCTACGAGCAGTACTTC. The chain is built from TRBV4-3 and TRBJ2-7; 8 bases are a match to TRBD1. The CDR3 runs to 15 residues. With V trimmed by 0 bases and J by 1 base, 2 bases remained unmatched. Germline CDR1 and CDR2: LGHNA and YSLEER.

The chain links TRBV4-1 to TRBJ2-7; D is unclear. This CDR3 spans 13 amino acids. V was cut by 4 bases and J by 1 base, with 8 bases left in between. Germline CDR1 MGHRA, CDR2 YSYEKL. The CDR3 region has the DNA TGCGCCAGCAGCCGACATGAGTCCTACGAGCAGTACTTC. Translated: CASSRHESYEQYF.

The chain recombines TRBV11-3 with TRBJ2-1; perhaps TRBD1 as D (6 bases). CDR1 is SGHNT and CDR2 is YENEEA in the germline V gene. The CDR3 is 13 residues long. Deletions cut 5 bases from V and 7 bases from J, with 12 bases between. DNA for the CDR3: TGTGCCAGCAGCCCAGGGGTCTGGAATGAGCAGTTCTTC. Translation gives CASSPGVWNEQFF.

The chain employs TRBV29-1 and TRBJ1-2; D may be TRBD1 (5 bases). V was cut by 4 bases and J by 1 base, with 7 bases left in between. The CDR3 spans 12 residues. Germline V gives CDR1 SQVTM, CDR2 ANQGSEA. CDR3 sequence reads: CSVVDNNYGYTF. The CDR3 DNA reads as TGCAGCGTTGTGGACAATAACTATGGCTACACCTTC.

The rearrangement uses TRBV5-4 and TRBJ1-1; TRBD1 aligns across 9 bases. Germline V gene data show CDR1 as SGHNT and CDR2 as YYREEE (reference sequence). The CDR3 contains 16 residues. Germline trimming cut 6 bases from V and 6 bases from J; bases unmatched to any gene: 15. CDR3 protein: CASTLQGAEGFAEAFF. CDR3 bases: TGTGCCAGCACCCTACAGGGGGCGGAGGGTTTTGCTGAAGCTTTCTTT.